The subject of this entry is one T cell receptor (beta chain). The data were taken from a study of blood T cell repertoires in COVID-19. Measured with immunoSEQ multiplex PCR; TCRdb has only the in-frame clones, and not every one. The table has 150,000 to 200,000 clones, 81% seen once; the top ten hold 10% to 15%. The V gene's germline CDR1 is KGHSH and CDR2 LQKENI. The CDR3 sequence is 15 residues long. J lost 4 bases, V lost 2 bases, and 7 bases had no gene match. This TCR came from an elderly woman with COVID-19, enrolled during active disease. The sample taken for sequencing was peripheral blood. The rearrangement links TRBV18 to TRBJ1-2; 7 bases fit TRBD1. The CDR3 reads CASSPSRQGLYGYTF. The CDR3 region has the DNA TGTGCCAGCTCACCATCACGACAGGGCCTCTATGGCTACACCTTC.